The subject of this entry is one T cell receptor beta chain. Its cognate antigen is unknown. The CDR3 has 15 residues. The V gene lost 0 bases and the J gene lost 5 bases, with 11 bases spanning the gap. The germline V gene encodes CDR1 LGHDT and CDR2 YNNKEL (reference sequence). The data belong to a study of post-analysis software for immune sequencing data. Study outcomes and limitations: When compared against controls, multiple sclerosis patients showed significantly lower normalized Chao1 diversity. With TRBV5-6, TRBV5-1 and TRBV20-1 included, about five TRBV segments were more frequent in patients than in controls.

Unique molecular identifiers featured in each of the TCR beta cDNA libraries. In TCRdb, the PCR reads were re-called with MiXCR into one record per CDR3 protein. The table has about 430,000 distinct CDR3 sequences, approximately 42% seen once. The specimen sequenced was blood. This chain links TRBV3-1 with TRBJ2-1, with D unclear. This TCR was recovered from a girl aged 2 to 9 with multiple sclerosis. CDR3 nucleotides: TGTGCCAGCAGCCAAGATCTAAACAGCAACAATGAGCAGTTCTTC. Protein: CASSQDLNSNNEQFF.